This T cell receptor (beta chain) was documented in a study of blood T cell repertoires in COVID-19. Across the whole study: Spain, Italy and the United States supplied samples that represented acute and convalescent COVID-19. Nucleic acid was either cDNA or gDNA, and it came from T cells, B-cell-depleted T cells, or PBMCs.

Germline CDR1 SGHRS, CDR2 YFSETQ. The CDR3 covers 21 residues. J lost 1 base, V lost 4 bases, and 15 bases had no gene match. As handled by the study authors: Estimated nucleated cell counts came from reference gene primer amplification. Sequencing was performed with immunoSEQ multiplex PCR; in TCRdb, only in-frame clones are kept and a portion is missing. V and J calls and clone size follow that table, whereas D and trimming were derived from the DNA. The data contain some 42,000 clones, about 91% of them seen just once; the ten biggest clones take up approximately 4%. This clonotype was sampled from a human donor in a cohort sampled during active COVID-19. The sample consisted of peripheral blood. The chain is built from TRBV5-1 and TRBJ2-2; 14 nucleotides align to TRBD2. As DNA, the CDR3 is TGCGCCAGCAGCCCGAAGTCTCCGGGACTAGCGGGGGCCGGGAACACCGGGGAGCTGTTTTTT. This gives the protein CASSPKSPGLAGAGNTGELFF.